A selection of T cell receptor beta chains follows, all from one sample in a study of shared clonotypes between healthy human individuals. Clones were read by immunoSEQ multiplex PCR, and TCRdb kept only the in-frame ones, dropping some. Of about 1.1 million clones detected, approximately 78% appear once; the ten largest clones hold roughly 0.65%. Material: memory CD4+ T cells from PBMCs. Every receptor here comes from a man aged 18 to 35 in good health. Some clones in this sample may be carry-over from other donors' samples. CDR3s include the opening cysteine and the closing phenylalanine or tryptophan.

V	J	CDR3
TRBV5-1	TRBJ2-2	CASSLAGLTNTGELFF
TRBV28	TRBJ2-1	CASSSLLAGGRNEQFF
TRBV10-3	TRBJ1-5	CAISEDLKPQHF
TRBV7-9	TRBJ2-2	CASSLMSGVTGELFF
TRBV30	TRBJ1-1	CAWKQENTEAFF
TRBV5-6	TRBJ1-1	CASSLGRGLAEAFF
TRBV7-6	TRBJ2-1	CASSSRGVSYNEQFF
TRBV14	TRBJ1-2	CASSPRPAVYGYTF
TRBV12-2	TRBJ1-2	CASRSPTGYTF
TRBV28	TRBJ2-7	CASTLSGTTSYEQYF
TRBV7-2	TRBJ2-3	CASSLGTSGSASTDTQYF
TRBV28	TRBJ2-7	CASRVEGQGFRVTYEQYF
TRBV28	TRBJ1-2	CASSSGVFFYGYTF
TRBV18	TRBJ2-1	CASSPLTSENEQFF
TRBV25-1	TRBJ2-3	CASRGGAHTDTQYF
TRBV6-1	TRBJ2-7	CASPGQGRGEQYF
TRBV2	TRBJ1-3	CATTDSPRNTIYF
TRBV2	TRBJ1-5	CASSGIRVNSNQPQHF
TRBV7-7	TRBJ1-4	CASSLRNTEKLFF